This T cell receptor beta chain was observed in a study of T cell responses to AZD1222 COVID-19 vaccine. Study-level findings and limits: Repertoire sampling occurred only after the peak T cell response. Spike-specific TCR repertoires showed rising breadth and depth after two AZD1222 doses. Per reports, nearly half of all spike-specific TCRs target regions that are unmutated in variants. Seropositive status at baseline applied to only a handful of AZD1222 recipients.

The protocol was immunoSEQ multiplex PCR, while the TCRdb copy is restricted to in-frame clones and leaves out a portion. The table shows over 95,000 clones, with about 89% occurring only once. The germline gives CDR1 MDHEN, CDR2 SYDVKM. The V gene lost 3 bases and the J gene lost 5 bases, with 11 bases spanning the gap. CDR3 size: 13 residues. This clone was detected only a few times. The antigen is undetermined. Sample: peripheral blood, taken 28 days after the second AZD1222 dose. The sequence derives from an adult who received the AZD1222 COVID-19 vaccine. This chain joins TRBV28 and TRBJ2-7; D is perhaps TRBD1 (6 bases). The CDR3 DNA reads TGTGCCAGCAGTTTCAATAACAGGGACGAGCAGTACTTC. This translates into CASSFNNRDEQYF. Full variable domain (remainder filled in from reference TRBV28 and TRBJ2-7): DVKVTQSSRYLVKRTGEKVFLECVQDMDHENMFWYRQDPGLGLRLIYFSYDVKMKEKGDIPEGYSVSREKKERFSLILESASTNQTSMYLCASSFNNRDEQYFGPGTRLTVT.